One and the same sample provided the 24 T cell receptor beta chains below, sequenced in a study of T cell changes during pregnancy in multiple sclerosis. Only in-frame clones appear in the TCRdb table, and some are missing; sequencing was by immunoSEQ multiplex PCR. The profile shows more than 55,000 clones, roughly 94% of them singletons. Material: CD8+ T cells from peripheral blood mononuclear cells, obtained after pregnancy. These receptors all stem from a female donor with multiple sclerosis, enrolled in a pregnancy study.

The V call is TRBV5-6, the J call TRBJ1-4; D perhaps matches TRBD1 (6 bases). Trimming shortened V by 3 bases and J by 9 bases, and 27 bases separated the two germline ends. Per germline, CDR1 SGHDT and CDR2 YYEEEE. The CDR3 runs to 18 residues. CDR3 amino acids: CASSSSRDISGVPKKLFF. The CDR3 coding sequence is TGTGCCAGCAGCTCCAGCAGGGACATCAGCGGGGTTCCAAAAAAACTGTTTTTT.

The V and J genes are TRBV5-5 and TRBJ2-7, with 9 bases that match TRBD1. J was trimmed by 6 bases and V by 0 bases; bases with no gene match: 4. There are 14 residues in the CDR3. Germline-derived CDR1 and CDR2 are SGHKS and YYEKEE (reference sequence). CDR3 nucleotide sequence: TGTGCCAGCAGCTTGGCGGGACAGGGTACCGAGCAGTACTTC. This gives the protein CASSLAGQGTEQYF.

V is TRBV4-3 and J is TRBJ1-1, with D maybe TRBD1 (6 bases). V shed 0 bases and J shed 4 bases, with 21 bases lying between them. The CDR3 covers 18 residues. Germline assignment: CDR1 LGHNA and CDR2 YSLEER. The CDR3 spells CASSQDEGVLGAGTEAFF. In DNA, the CDR3 is TGCGCCAGCAGCCAAGATGAAGGGGTTTTGGGGGCGGGCACTGAAGCTTTCTTT.

CDR3 protein: CASSQVTGKGNQPQHF. CDR3 nucleotide sequence: TGCGCCAGCAGCCAAGTCACCGGGAAGGGCAATCAGCCCCAGCATTTT. The rearrangement uses TRBV4-1 and TRBJ1-5; D remains unclear. The CDR3 has 16 residues. V lost 1 base and J 2 bases, leaving 12 bases between the germline ends. Germline V CDR1 and CDR2: MGHRA, YSYEKL.

The J gene is TRBJ2-7, the V gene TRBV19; 11 bases fit TRBD1. CDR3 size: 12 residues. CDR1 and CDR2 (germline): LNHDA, SQIVND (reference sequence). V lost 8 bases, J lost 6 bases, and 3 bases stayed unmatched. In DNA, the CDR3 is TGTGCCAGTGGACAGGGGGCGAGCGAGCAGTACTTC. It translates to CASGQGASEQYF. Looking up the rest from reference TRBV19 and TRBJ2-7 gives the full variable domain: DGGITQSPKYLFRKEGQNVTLSCEQNLNHDAMYWYRQDPGQGLRLIYYSQIVNDFQKGDIAEGYSVSREKKESFPLTVTSAQKNPTAFYLCASGQGASEQYFGPGTRLTVT.

The chain links TRBV19 to TRBJ1-1; 9 positions match TRBD1. With 4 bases clipped from V and 0 bases from J, the junction kept 9 bases outside the gene matches. The CDR3 sequence is 17 residues long. The germline gives CDR1 LNHDA, CDR2 SQIVND (reference sequence). The CDR3 nucleotides are TGTGCCAGTAGTACCTCGGACAGGGGCTGGATGAACACTGAAGCTTTCTTT. Translated: CASSTSDRGWMNTEAFF.

The chain employs TRBV15 and TRBJ2-3; 12 bases are a match to TRBD2. The germline gives CDR1 LNHNV, CDR2 YYDKDF (reference sequence). This CDR3 contains 19 residues. J was trimmed by 0 bases and V by 4 bases; bases with no gene match: 11. For the CDR3, the DNA is TGTGCCACCAGCACAGAAGTAGGACTAGCGGGATGGAGCACAGATACGCAGTATTTT. Residues: CATSTEVGLAGWSTDTQYF.

This sequence joins TRBV29-1 and TRBJ1-1, with 9 positions matching TRBD1. V shed 7 bases and J 1 base; nucleotides not matched to a gene: 16. CDR1 is SQVTM, CDR2 ANQGSEA, per germline. This CDR3 has 17 residues. The CDR3 loop reads CSAERGTGQLGNTEAFF. In DNA, the CDR3 is TGCAGCGCAGAGAGGGGGACAGGGCAACTCGGGAACACTGAAGCTTTCTTT.

V usage is TRBV7-9 and J usage is TRBJ2-1; D not certain. Germline V CDR1 and CDR2: SEHNR, FQNEAQ (reference sequence). Trimming removed 0 bases from V and 8 bases from J, with 14 bases in between. This CDR3 comprises 15 residues. The CDR3 protein is CASSLALGASDEQFF. CDR3 in DNA: TGTGCCAGCAGCTTAGCGCTCGGTGCCTCGGATGAGCAGTTCTTC.

This chain joins TRBV5-4 and TRBJ2-1; TRBD2 agrees at 12 bases. V lost 4 bases to trimming and J lost 5 bases; unmatched junction nucleotides: 7. The CDR3 has 16 residues. The germline V gene has CDR1 SGHNT and CDR2 YYREEE (reference sequence). The CDR3 DNA sequence: TGTGCCAGCAGCCGCCGGTGGACTAGCGGGGACAATGAGCAGTTCTTC. It yields the protein CASSRRWTSGDNEQFF.

The chain carries TRBV19 and TRBJ2-7; 7 nucleotides match TRBD1. This CDR3 is built from 13 residues. Germline CDR1 and CDR2: LNHDA and SQIVND (reference sequence). Trimming at V came to 5 bases and at J to 3 bases, leaving 4 bases not matched to a gene. In DNA, the CDR3 is TGTGCCAGTAGTCCGGGACAGCTCTACGAGCAGTACTTC. Amino acids: CASSPGQLYEQYF.

The chain employs TRBV4-1 and TRBJ1-5; perhaps TRBD1 as D (6 bases). Between the trimmed V and J ends, which lost 1 base and 7 bases, there was a span of 11 bases. From germline, CDR1 is MGHRA and CDR2 YSYEKL. The CDR3 has 14 amino acids. CDR3 sequence reads: CASSQGGGGQPQHF. The CDR3 DNA reads as TGCGCCAGCAGCCAAGGAGGGGGTGGACAGCCCCAGCATTTT.

The V call is TRBV13, the J call TRBJ2-2, with 7 bases that match TRBD1. Germline V CDR1 and CDR2: PRHDT, FYEKMQ (reference sequence). The length of the CDR3 is 15 residues. J gave up 0 bases and V 7 bases, and 5 bases lay outside the gene matches. The CDR3 region has the DNA TGTGCCAGCACCCTAGGGGGCCCGAACACCGGGGAGCTGTTTTTT. The encoded protein is CASTLGGPNTGELFF.

The V and J genes are TRBV6-4 and TRBJ2-2; TRBD2 matches 10 bases. Trimming at V came to 2 bases and at J to 3 bases, leaving 3 bases not matched to a gene. The CDR3 is 16 amino acids. The germline CDR1 and CDR2 sequences are MRHNA and SNTAGT. The CDR3 loop reads CASSDPGTSDTGELFF. The CDR3 coding sequence is TGTGCCAGCAGTGACCCCGGGACTAGCGACACCGGGGAGCTGTTTTTT.

The V gene is TRBV4-1, the J gene TRBJ2-7; a weak D match, TRBD2 (6 bases). The CDR3 is made up of 14 amino acids. Germline V gives CDR1 MGHRA, CDR2 YSYEKL. Trimming stripped 4 bases from V and 3 bases from J, with 13 bases between. CDR3 nucleotides: TGCGCCAGCAGCCCGGGGGTTTTGGGCTACGAGCAGTACTTC. Protein: CASSPGVLGYEQYF.

This chain uses TRBV27 with TRBJ2-7, with 7 bases lining up with TRBD1. The germline V gene has CDR1 MNHEY and CDR2 SMNVEV (reference sequence). With 5 bases clipped from V and 3 bases from J, the junction kept 4 bases outside the gene matches. The CDR3 runs to 13 residues. The CDR3, as DNA: TGTGCCAGCAGTCTCGGGACAGACTACGAGCAGTACTTC. It translates to CASSLGTDYEQYF.

On this clone: An end of the junction does not agree with germline; a read error may underlie this. The chain links TRBV6-4 to TRBJ1-3, with TRBD1 identical over 7 bases. The CDR3 runs to 9 residues. Germline V gene lookup returns CDR1 MRHNA and CDR2 SNTAGT. The CDR3 nucleotides are TGTGCCAGCAGGAAAGACAGGGCTTTT. This sequence encodes CASRKDRAF.

V usage is TRBV9 and J usage is TRBJ2-2, with D unclear. The length of the CDR3 is 17 residues. Trimming cost V 4 bases and J 0 bases, with 16 bases left between them. CDR1 SGDLS and CDR2 YYNGEE come from the germline V gene. The CDR3 region has the DNA TGTGCCAGCAGCCACTCGGAAAGTAGCTCGAACACCGGGGAGCTGTTTTTT. Its translation is CASSHSESSSNTGELFF.

This chain connects TRBV27 to TRBJ1-5, with 10 bases matching TRBD1. Germline CDR1 MNHEY, CDR2 SMNVEV (reference sequence). Trimming took 2 bases from V and 9 from J; bases not matched to a gene: 7. The CDR3 has 15 amino acids. The chain's CDR3 is CASSLGGQGRRPQHF. For the CDR3, the DNA is TGTGCCAGCAGTTTAGGGGGACAGGGGAGGAGGCCCCAGCATTTT.

The chain links TRBV7-9 to TRBJ2-7; 7 bases match TRBD1. Trimming at V came to 1 base and at J to 6 bases, leaving 3 bases not matched to a gene. Germline V gene sequence: CDR1 SEHNR, CDR2 FQNEAQ (reference sequence). The CDR3 extends over 13 amino acids. The CDR3 sequence: CASSLDRGVEQYF. The DNA of the CDR3 is TGTGCCAGCAGCTTAGACAGGGGAGTCGAGCAGTACTTC. Looking up the rest from reference TRBV7-9 and TRBJ2-7 gives the full variable domain: DTGVSQNPRHKITKRGQNVTFRCDPISEHNRLYWYRQTLGQGPEFLTYFQNEAQLEKSRLLSDRFSAERPKGSFSTLEIQRTEQGDSAMYLCASSLDRGVEQYFGPGTRLTVT.

This chain links TRBV19 with TRBJ2-7, with TRBD2 identical over 8 bases. Germline CDR1 LNHDA, CDR2 SQIVND (reference sequence). V shed 5 bases and J 1 base; nucleotides not matched to a gene: 10. The CDR3 spans 16 residues. In nucleotides, the CDR3 is TGTGCCAGTAGTCTAGGACTAGCCGGGACTTCCTACGAGCAGTACTTC. Its translation is CASSLGLAGTSYEQYF.

The gene calls are TRBV29-1 and TRBJ1-3, with D unresolved. Trimming removed 3 bases from V and 0 bases from J, with 15 bases in between. This CDR3 is built from 16 residues. CDR1 and CDR2 (germline): SQVTM, ANQGSEA. The CDR3 here is CSVEDFGDRSGNTIYF. DNA for the CDR3: TGCAGCGTTGAGGATTTTGGAGACCGCTCTGGAAACACCATATATTTT.

V usage is TRBV6-5 and J usage is TRBJ2-3; no definite D call. Germline V gives CDR1 MNHEY, CDR2 SVGAGI. CDR3 length: 14 residues. Between the trimmed V and J ends, which lost 7 bases and 8 bases, there was a span of 19 bases. This CDR3 reads CASKESPHWSTQYF. The CDR3 DNA follows: TGTGCCAGCAAAGAGTCTCCCCATTGGAGTACGCAGTATTTT.

The chain carries TRBV9 and TRBJ2-7, with D tentatively TRBD2 (6 bases). CDR1 is SGDLS, CDR2 YYNGEE, per germline. There are 11 residues in the CDR3. Trimming cost V 3 bases and J 7 bases, with 8 bases left between them. The CDR3 DNA is TGTGCCAGCAGCGAGGGGAGGGAGCAGTACTTC. Translating gives CASSEGREQYF.